Following are 29 T cell receptor beta chains from one sample sequenced in a study of CD8 T cells in Susac syndrome. It was with random hexamers that 0.5 to 1 ug RNA was reverse transcribed. TCRdb analysed the immunoSEQ multiplex PCR reads with MiXCR anew, one entry per CDR3 protein. The sample carries 300,000 or so distinct CDR3 sequences, about 91% recorded once. Sequencing used CD4+ T cells from PBMCs. The receptors originated from a human donor with multiple sclerosis.

The chain couples TRBV6-5 to TRBJ2-7; possibly TRBD1 for D (6 bases). V lost 5 bases, J lost 7 bases, and 21 bases lay in between. In germline, CDR1 is MNHEY, CDR2 SVGAGI. This CDR3 contains 15 residues. DNA for the CDR3: TGTGCCAGCAGTCTGGACAGCAGACCTACGGGGGAGCAGTACTTC. Amino acids: CASSLDSRPTGEQYF.

As DNA, the CDR3 is TGTGCCAGCAGTGAAGCTCCCGGACATCTGGATGAGCAGTTCTTC. Translated: CASSEAPGHLDEQFF. The V and J genes are TRBV2 and TRBJ2-1, with a tentative D call TRBD1 (5 bases). Looked up from germline, CDR1 is SNHLY and CDR2 is FYNNEI. V was pared by 0 bases and J by 8 bases, with 14 bases between. The CDR3 runs to 15 residues.

The chain has TRBV20-1 and TRBJ2-1; TRBD1 aligns across 7 bases. The germline gives CDR1 DFQATT, CDR2 SNEGSKA (reference sequence). The CDR3 runs to 12 residues. With 7 bases clipped from V and 2 bases from J, the junction kept 2 bases outside the gene matches. The CDR3 nucleotides are TGCAGTGTACAGGGGCCCTACAATGAGCAGTTCTTC. Amino acid sequence: CSVQGPYNEQFF.

CDR3 bases: TGTGCCAGCAGTTTACTGCGGGGGGCTGAAGCTTTCTTT. It translates to CASSLLRGAEAFF. The gene calls are TRBV12-3 or TRBV12-4 and TRBJ1-1, with a tentative D call TRBD1 (5 bases). This CDR3 has 13 amino acids. Trimming removed 2 bases at V and 6 bases at J, with 10 bases between.

The chain recombines TRBV6-1 with TRBJ1-1; TRBD1 might be the D (5 bases). Germline V lookup: CDR1 MNHNS, CDR2 SASEGT. Deletions cut 7 bases from V and 6 bases from J, with 15 bases between. The CDR3 contains 13 residues. The DNA for the CDR3 is TGTGCCAGCAACCTGGACATCGGGGCTGAAGCTTTCTTT. Residues: CASNLDIGAEAFF.

The chain has TRBV7-6 and TRBJ2-2, with a weak D call TRBD1 (6 bases). Per germline, CDR1 SGHVS and CDR2 FNYEAQ. The CDR3 runs 16 residues. Trimming removed 1 base at V and 1 base at J, with 10 bases between. The CDR3 coding sequence is TGTGCCAGCAGCTTAGGGCCGGGACAGAACACCGGGGAGCTGTTTTTT. This gives the protein CASSLGPGQNTGELFF.

This chain uses TRBV5-6 with TRBJ2-3; no firm D call. Germline V gene sequence: CDR1 SGHDT, CDR2 YYEEEE. Trimming shortened V by 2 bases and J by 2 bases, and 9 bases separated the two germline ends. There are 14 residues in the CDR3. This chain's CDR3 is CASSLRSVTDTQYF. DNA for the CDR3: TGTGCCAGCAGCTTAAGGAGCGTCACAGATACGCAGTATTTT.

The chain has TRBV6-1 and TRBJ2-2; 10 nucleotides line up with TRBD2. This CDR3 contains 16 residues. The V gene's germline CDR1 is MNHNS and CDR2 SASEGT. V shed 5 bases, J shed 6 bases, and the junction held 9 bases outside the gene matches. The CDR3 loop reads CASSRPTSGIAGELFF. CDR3 sequence (DNA): TGTGCCAGCAGTCGACCCACTAGCGGGATCGCCGGGGAGCTGTTTTTT.

This clonotype appeared a few times. The chain joins TRBV30 to TRBJ1-4; D remains ambiguous. The CDR3 spans 14 residues. Germline CDR1 is GTSNPN and CDR2 is SVGIG (reference sequence). The V end lost 0 bases, the J end lost 13 bases, and 18 bases lay between the germline ends. For the CDR3, the DNA is TGTGCCTGGAGTGTGGCCACGACGAGGGCCGGACTGTTTTTT. This encodes CAWSVATTRAGLFF.

This chain joins TRBV20-1 and TRBJ2-4; the match to TRBD2 covers 7 bases. Germline trimming cut 5 bases from V and 7 bases from J; bases unmatched to any gene: 8. This CDR3 contains 13 residues. The germline CDR1 and CDR2 sequences are DFQATT and SNEGSKA (reference sequence). CDR3 in DNA: TGCAGTGCTGGTGGGACTACCGGGAACATTCAGTACTTC. Translated, it gives CSAGGTTGNIQYF.

This clonotype was found a few times. The gene calls are TRBV27 and TRBJ2-7, with D unclear. Germline lookup yields CDR1 MNHEY and CDR2 SMNVEV (reference sequence). The CDR3 covers 14 residues. V was cut by 7 bases and J by 3 bases, with 16 bases left in between. In nucleotides, the CDR3 is TGTGCCAGCAATCCTCACGATAGGGTCTACGAGCAGTACTTC. This codes for CASNPHDRVYEQYF.

The V and J genes are TRBV29-1 and TRBJ1-1, with a weak D call TRBD1 (5 bases). This CDR3 comprises 13 residues. The germline V gene encodes CDR1 SQVTM and CDR2 ANQGSEA. V shed 6 bases and J shed 1 base, with 12 bases lying between them. In nucleotides, the CDR3 is TGCAGCGTGGGAATGGGGGGGAACACTGAAGCTTTCTTT. The encoded protein is CSVGMGGNTEAFF.

CDR3 in DNA: TGTGCCAGCAGCTTAAGCAGGGATGGCTACACCTTC. It specifies CASSLSRDGYTF. The chain uses TRBV7-2 and TRBJ1-2, with D perhaps matching TRBD1 (5 bases). Germline V lookup: CDR1 SGHTA, CDR2 FQGNSA. V lost 2 bases to trimming and J lost 6 bases, with 7 bases between them. The CDR3 sequence is 12 residues long.

This clonotype was found a few times. The chain joins TRBV18 to TRBJ2-3, with 10 bases fitting TRBD1. Trimming removed 6 bases from V and 3 bases from J; junction bases left unmatched: 6. CDR1 and CDR2 from the germline V gene are KGHSH and LQKENI. The CDR3 loop spans 15 amino acids. The DNA for the CDR3 is TGTGCCAGCTCCCTCGACAGGGGGCTAACAGATACGCAGTATTTT. This translates into CASSLDRGLTDTQYF.

This chain uses TRBV9 with TRBJ1-1, with unresolved D. Germline assignment: CDR1 SGDLS and CDR2 YYNGEE. The germline V and J ends were trimmed by 3 bases and 1 base, with 7 bases remaining between them. The CDR3 consists of 13 residues. CDR3: CASSARTNTEAFF. DNA of the CDR3: TGTGCCAGCAGCGCAAGAACGAACACTGAAGCTTTCTTT.

CDR3 region: CASSISGGAKETQYF. As DNA, the CDR3 is TGTGCCAGTAGTATCAGCGGGGGGGCTAAGGAGACCCAGTACTTC. This chain connects TRBV19 to TRBJ2-5; TRBD2 matches at 10 bases. CDR1 is LNHDA, CDR2 SQIVND, per germline (reference sequence). This CDR3 contains 15 residues. V was pared by 3 bases and J by 5 bases, with 6 bases of the junction left unmatched.

This chain connects TRBV30 to TRBJ2-1; D possibly corresponds to TRBD2 (6 bases). This CDR3 is 12 amino acids long. V was shortened by 2 bases and J by 10 bases, with 12 bases between the two germline ends. From germline, CDR1 is GTSNPN and CDR2 SVGIG (reference sequence). The CDR3 protein is CAWSWGVFEQFF. CDR3 in DNA: TGTGCCTGGAGTTGGGGGGTGTTCGAGCAGTTCTTC.

This clonotype has only a few counts. The chain combines TRBV25-1 with TRBJ1-2, with 7 bases aligning to TRBD1. This CDR3 is built from 12 residues. Germline CDR1 and CDR2: MGHDK and SYGVNS. V shed 4 bases and J 4 bases; nucleotides not matched to a gene: 0. The CDR3 loop is CASSGTGYGYTF. In nucleotides, the CDR3 is TGTGCCAGCAGTGGGACAGGCTATGGCTACACCTTC.

This chain joins TRBV6-5 and TRBJ1-3, with TRBD1 identical over 9 bases. J gave up 3 bases and V 2 bases, and 8 bases lay outside the gene matches. The CDR3 is 17 residues long. Germline assignment: CDR1 MNHEY and CDR2 SVGAGI. The CDR3 DNA reads as TGTGCCAGCAGTTACCAAAACCCGGGACAGGGTGGAAACACCATATATTTT. Residues: CASSYQNPGQGGNTIYF.

This sequence joins TRBV23-1 and TRBJ1-2, with D maybe TRBD1 (5 bases). TRBV23-1 is an ORF for which the function is uncertain. Trimming cost V 6 bases and J 3 bases, with 26 bases left between them. The CDR3 sequence is 18 residues long. For the CDR3, the DNA is TGCGCCAGCAGCCAACAGGTCACAGCCTCCCTAATATACTATGGCTACACCTTC. This codes for CASSQQVTASLIYYGYTF.

The chain links TRBV13 to TRBJ2-5, with D unresolved. CDR1 and CDR2 (germline): PRHDT, FYEKMQ (reference sequence). V lost 2 bases and J lost 5, with 9 bases in between. This CDR3 is 13 amino acids long. The CDR3 here is CASSLPMGETQYF. The DNA of the CDR3 is TGTGCCAGCAGCTTACCCATGGGGGAGACCCAGTACTTC.

This CDR3 is CASSQVIWGDYTNYGYTF. In DNA form, the CDR3 reads TGCGCCAGCAGCCAAGTGATTTGGGGGGATTATACTAACTATGGCTACACCTTC. V and J are TRBV4-1 and TRBJ1-2; weak D call: TRBD1 (5 bases). The CDR3 spans 18 residues. Per germline, CDR1 MGHRA and CDR2 YSYEKL. The V end lost 1 base, the J end lost 0 bases, and 18 bases lay between the germline ends.

V is TRBV11-1 and J is TRBJ2-3; 7 bases are shared with TRBD2. CDR3 length: 23 residues. Germline V lookup: CDR1 SGHAT, CDR2 FQDESV (reference sequence). V shed 5 bases and J 2 bases; nucleotides not matched to a gene: 31. The CDR3 loop is CASSRPKFVPPERDRPFTDTQYF. The CDR3 nucleotides read TGTGCCAGCAGCCGCCCAAAGTTCGTACCTCCGGAGCGGGACCGACCATTCACAGATACGCAGTATTTT.

The chain combines TRBV29-1 with TRBJ1-1; D is undetermined. V was trimmed by 7 bases and J by 5 bases, leaving 14 bases between them. There are 12 residues in the CDR3. CDR1 SQVTM and CDR2 ANQGSEA come from the germline V gene. The CDR3 nucleotides read TGCAGCGGTCAGCCAGGAGGGACTGAAGCTTTCTTT. It translates to CSGQPGGTEAFF. The complete variable domain, with remaining parts taken from reference TRBV29-1 and TRBJ1-1, reads SAVISQKPSRDICQRGTSLTIQCQVDSQVTMMFWYRQQPGQSLTLIATANQGSEATYESGFVIDKFPISRPNLTFSTLTVSNMSPEDSSIYLCSGQPGGTEAFFGQGTRLTVV.

The V gene is TRBV7-3, the J gene TRBJ2-3; no definite D call. This CDR3 contains 13 residues. Trimming took off 5 bases at V and 3 bases at J, with 9 bases between the two ends. The V gene's germline CDR1 is SGHTA and CDR2 FQGTGA. CDR3 nucleotides: TGTGCCAGCAGCCAAACTGGGACAGATACGCAGTATTTT. Translating it yields CASSQTGTDTQYF.

The rearrangement uses TRBV9 and TRBJ2-1, with 8 bases fitting TRBD2. V shed 2 bases, J shed 5 bases, and the junction held 6 bases outside the gene matches. Germline CDR1 is SGDLS and CDR2 is YYNGEE. CDR3 length: 15 residues. The CDR3 region has the DNA TGTGCCAGCAGCGTCTCCGGGACTAGGAACAATGAGCAGTTCTTC. Protein product: CASSVSGTRNNEQFF.

The genes are TRBV3-1 and TRBJ2-3; tentatively, D is TRBD1 or TRBD2 (5 bases each). The CDR3 totals 14 residues. The germline V gene has CDR1 LGHDT and CDR2 YNNKEL (reference sequence). V was clipped by 4 bases and J by 5 bases, with 13 bases between them. CDR3 in amino acids: CASSLAGGGDTQYF. Written as DNA, the CDR3 is TGTGCCAGCAGCCTCGCTGGGGGTGGAGATACGCAGTATTTT.

The chain combines TRBV7-2 with TRBJ2-7, with 7 positions matching TRBD2. Trimming removed 1 base from V and 2 bases from J; junction bases left unmatched: 2. Per the germline V gene, CDR1 is SGHTA and CDR2 is FQGNSA. The CDR3 runs to 14 residues. CDR3 residues: CASSLGLAAYEQYF. Here the CDR3 DNA reads TGTGCCAGCAGCTTAGGGCTAGCGGCCTACGAGCAGTACTTC.

The rearrangement links TRBV18 to TRBJ2-3; 10 nucleotides match TRBD2. Germline assignment: CDR1 KGHSH and CDR2 LQKENI. This CDR3 has 16 residues. With V trimmed by 0 bases and J by 2 bases, 2 bases remained unmatched. The CDR3 region is CASSPPLAGATDTQYF. The CDR3 DNA reads TGTGCCAGCTCACCACCCCTAGCGGGGGCCACAGATACGCAGTATTTT.